This T cell receptor beta chain was documented in a study of T cells in localized non-small cell lung cancer. Study-level findings and limits: Uninvolved adjacent lung had more T cell clonality than any other tissue, topping tumor. Across samples, adjacent lung featured a median roughly 50 of the top 100 tumor clones.

The repertoire was sequenced with immunoSEQ multiplex PCR; TCRdb's copy has only in-frame clones and lacks some. The sample shows fewer than 25,000 clones, 90% to 95% of them seen only once. Remarks on this clone: Antigen specificity is unknown.

The source of this sequence is a woman aged 35 to 70 with stage I lung adenocarcinoma. The specimen was peripheral blood, collected before any cancer treatment.

The CDR3 here is CASSVGGDETQYF. As DNA, the CDR3 is TGTGCCAGCAGCGTAGGAGGGGACGAGACCCAGTACTTC. This chain connects TRBV9 to TRBJ2-5, with D possibly called TRBD1 or TRBD2 (5 bases each). Germline V lookup: CDR1 SGDLS, CDR2 YYNGEE. V lost 0 bases and J lost 5, with 8 bases in between. CDR3 length: 13 residues.